Given below is one T cell receptor (beta chain) in context. Its antigen is not identified. Combining a sample-barcoded 5' primer with a J-beta primer mix, a second PCR ran for 7 to 11 cycles. TCRdb fed the 5' RACE reads into MiXCR, producing one record per CDR3 protein. The sample lists 1.5 million to 2 million distinct CDR3 sequences, 28% occurring once. Donors ranged from roughly 6 to 100 years old and were healthy Caucasians in Russia. The CDR3 covers 13 residues. V was trimmed by 5 bases and J by 7 bases, leaving 18 bases between them. Germline values: CDR1 DFQATT, CDR2 SNEGSKA (reference sequence). This entry comes from a study of blood T cells in healthy people across ages. In the study overall: Template switching captured about one barcoded beta molecule per two T cells. Study outcomes and limitations: Researchers said unsorted PBMCs prevented a conclusive naive versus antigen-experienced comparison. Total diversity from one million sequenced T cells was likely underestimated.

The sample taken for sequencing was blood. The chain uses TRBV20-1 and TRBJ2-7, with TRBD2 as a possible D gene (6 bases). The receptor was derived from a woman under 40 in good health. The CDR3 DNA is TGCAGTGCTGGACTGGGACTTGCCTGGGAGCAGTACTTC. This gives the protein CSAGLGLAWEQYF.